The 26 T cell receptor beta chains below all came from one sample that was sequenced in a study of blood T cell repertoires in COVID-19. The repertoire was sequenced with immunoSEQ multiplex PCR; TCRdb's copy has only in-frame clones and lacks some. Of 110,000 or so clones listed, 60% to 85% are singletons. Sequences were obtained from peripheral blood. The source is a man in his 70s with acute or convalescent COVID-19.

This chain connects TRBV20-1 to TRBJ2-5; D uncertain. Germline V gives CDR1 DFQATT, CDR2 SNEGSKA (reference sequence). This CDR3 comprises 11 residues. V was clipped by 3 bases and J by 5 bases, with 7 bases between them. This chain's CDR3 is CSASPGETQYF. CDR3 coding DNA: TGCAGTGCTAGCCCGGGTGAGACCCAGTACTTC.

The chain employs TRBV6-5 and TRBJ2-7; TRBD2 matches at 8 bases. With 0 bases clipped from V and 6 bases from J, the junction kept 7 bases outside the gene matches. The CDR3 has 15 amino acids. Germline loops: CDR1 MNHEY, CDR2 SVGAGI. The DNA of the CDR3 is TGTGCCAGCAGTTACTCAGAGGGACTAGAGGTCGAGCAGTACTTC. Translating it yields CASSYSEGLEVEQYF.

The rearrangement joins TRBV11-2 to TRBJ2-7, with TRBD2 matching 8 bases. The CDR3 consists of 14 residues. Germline V gene data show CDR1 as SGHAT and CDR2 as FQNNGV. With V trimmed by 3 bases and J by 3 bases, 4 bases remained unmatched. CDR3 DNA sequence: TGTGCCAGCAGCTTCCAAGCGGGAGACTACGAGCAGTACTTC. This gives the protein CASSFQAGDYEQYF.

The chain couples TRBV7-9 to TRBJ2-5; D is possibly TRBD2 (5 bases). The CDR3 is made up of 11 amino acids. Trimming left V 5 bases short and J 7 bases short, with 8 bases between. In germline, CDR1 is SEHNR, CDR2 FQNEAQ (reference sequence). The CDR3 here is CASSPGRTQYF. The CDR3 DNA reads TGTGCCAGCAGCCCGGGAAGGACCCAGTACTTC. Using reference TRBV7-9 and TRBJ2-5 for the parts outside the CDR3, the full variable domain is DTGVSQNPRHKITKRGQNVTFRCDPISEHNRLYWYRQTLGQGPEFLTYFQNEAQLEKSRLLSDRFSAERPKGSFSTLEIQRTEQGDSAMYLCASSPGRTQYFGPGTRLLVL.

The table lists this clone with a count of one. The V and J genes are TRBV12-2 and TRBJ2-1; the listed D gene, TRBD2, was not tested against the DNA. TRBV12-2 represents a pseudogene. The CDR3 length is 14 residues. CDR3 protein: CASRLAGAYNEQFF. The CDR3 DNA reads TGTGCAAGTCGCTTAGCGGGAGCCTACAATGAGCAGTTCTTC.

The rearrangement uses TRBV6-4 and TRBJ2-5; D is uncertain. V dropped 3 bases and J dropped 5 bases, with 7 bases sitting between them. Germline V gene data show CDR1 as MRHNA and CDR2 as SNTAGT. This CDR3 comprises 12 residues. DNA for the CDR3: TGTGCCAGCAGTGAACGGCGGGAGACCCAGTACTTC. It specifies CASSERRETQYF.

The chain recombines TRBV21-1 with TRBJ2-7; TRBD2 is the table's D call, not checked against the DNA. TRBV21-1 is deemed a pseudogene. The CDR3 runs 14 residues. CDR3 protein: CASSKGGIPNEQYF. The DNA of the CDR3 is TGTGCCAGCAGCAAAGGAGGGATACCTAACGAGCAGTACTTC.

This clone appeared a single time. CDR3: CASGEQDLGISPLHF. The CDR3 DNA follows: TGTGCCAGCGGAGAACAGGACCTTGGTATCTCACCCCTCCACTTT. This chain uses TRBV11-2 with TRBJ1-6; D might be TRBD1 (5 bases). The CDR3 is made up of 15 amino acids. Germline loops: CDR1 SGHAT, CDR2 FQNNGV. The V end was cut by 8 bases, the J end by 10 bases, with 21 bases between. Supplemented by reference TRBV11-2 and TRBJ1-6, the full variable domain reads EAGVAQSPRYKIIEKRQSVAFWCNPISGHATLYWYQQILGQGPKLLIQFQNNGVVDDSQLPKDRFSAERLKGVDSTLKIQPAKLEDSAVYLCASGEQDLGISPLHFGNGTRLTVT.

This chain joins TRBV5-5 and TRBJ1-4; D is uncertain. V lost 0 bases to trimming and J lost 12 bases, with 12 bases between them. The CDR3 contains 13 residues. Germline V gene sequence: CDR1 SGHKS, CDR2 YYEKEE (reference sequence). CDR3 loop: CASSLVRLEELFF. CDR3 nucleotide sequence: TGTGCCAGCAGCTTGGTGAGGCTAGAAGAACTGTTTTTT.

V and J are TRBV9 and TRBJ1-2; TRBD1 matches 7 bases. The CDR3 is 13 amino acids. CDR1 and CDR2 from the germline V gene are SGDLS and YYNGEE. Trimming cost V 2 bases and J 7 bases; bases outside gene matches: 5. The CDR3 sequence is CASSVQGGGGYTF. The DNA for the CDR3 is TGTGCCAGCAGCGTTCAGGGGGGAGGTGGCTACACCTTC.

This clone was detected only once. The rearrangement joins TRBV6-4 to TRBJ2-1; weak D call: TRBD2 (7 bases). Trimming removed 6 bases from V and 5 bases from J, with 17 bases in between. The CDR3 has 15 residues. CDR1 is MRHNA, CDR2 SNTAGT, per germline. This CDR3 reads CASRGGGIGNNEQFF. The CDR3 coding sequence is TGTGCCAGCAGAGGGGGAGGGATCGGGAACAATGAGCAGTTCTTC.

This clone has a single count. The chain is built from TRBV2 and TRBJ1-5; D remains ambiguous. V was cut by 0 bases and J by 4 bases, with 7 bases left in between. There are 14 residues in the CDR3. CDR1 and CDR2 from the germline V gene are SNHLY and FYNNEI. The CDR3 is CASSEALSNQPQHF. Here the CDR3 DNA reads TGTGCCAGCAGTGAAGCGCTGAGTAATCAGCCCCAGCATTTT.

V and J are TRBV29-1 and TRBJ1-5; 8 bases agree with TRBD1. Germline V gene data show CDR1 as SQVTM and CDR2 as ANQGSEA. The CDR3 loop spans 14 amino acids. Germline trimming cut 4 bases from V and 3 bases from J; bases unmatched to any gene: 5. The CDR3 nucleotides read TGCAGCGTTGTGGGACAGGACCCCAATCAGCCCCAGCATTTT. Its translation is CSVVGQDPNQPQHF.

CDR3: CASSDGGPCTDTQYF. The CDR3 DNA reads as TGCGCCAGCAGTGATGGCGGCCCCTGCACAGATACGCAGTATTTT. The rearrangement uses TRBV10-1 and TRBJ2-3; D not resolved. CDR1 WNHNN and CDR2 SYGVQD come from the germline V gene (reference sequence). Trimming took off 3 bases at V and 1 base at J, with 11 bases between the two ends. The CDR3 is 15 residues long.

The chain recombines TRBV27 with TRBJ1-5; D is perhaps TRBD1 (5 bases). Germline assignment: CDR1 MNHEY and CDR2 SMNVEV (reference sequence). This CDR3 comprises 17 residues. The V and J ends lost 4 bases and 3 bases respectively, with 19 bases between them. The CDR3 loop reads CASSSDGLGGLNQPQHF. The CDR3 region has the DNA TGTGCCAGCAGTTCAGACGGTCTGGGGGGACTCAATCAGCCCCAGCATTTT.

This chain links TRBV6-8 with TRBJ2-7, with 9 positions matching TRBD1. The germline CDR1 and CDR2 sequences are MNHGY and SAAAGT. J lost 5 bases, V lost 6 bases, and 5 bases had no gene match. The length of the CDR3 is 13 residues. In nucleotides, the CDR3 is TGTGCCAGCAGGAGGACAGGGGACGACGAGCAGTACTTC. It translates to CASRRTGDDEQYF.

V usage is TRBV18 and J usage is TRBJ1-1; weak D call: TRBD1 (5 bases). The CDR3 loop spans 15 amino acids. Germline V lookup: CDR1 KGHSH, CDR2 LQKENI. V was shortened by 1 base and J by 1 base, with 10 bases between the two germline ends. CDR3 residues: CASSPQGPGNTEAFF. The CDR3 DNA reads TGTGCCAGCTCACCACAGGGGCCGGGGAACACTGAAGCTTTCTTT.

This clone was recorded a few times. The gene calls are TRBV27 and TRBJ2-3, with D possibly TRBD1 on 6 matching bases. V lost 8 bases to trimming and J lost 6 bases, with 12 bases between them. The CDR3 sequence is 12 residues long. In germline, CDR1 is MNHEY, CDR2 SMNVEV (reference sequence). The CDR3 DNA reads TGTGCCAGCCGTACACAGGGCGATACGCAGTATTTT. Residues: CASRTQGDTQYF.

This clone was seen a single time. The rearrangement links TRBV7-2 to TRBJ2-1; 12 positions agree with TRBD2. Germline V gives CDR1 SGHTA, CDR2 FQGNSA. This CDR3 region has 16 residues. V gave up 4 bases and J gave up 4 bases; unmatched junction bases: 5. The DNA of the CDR3 is TGTGCCAGCAGCTACCCCGGGACTAGCGGGTACAATGAGCAGTTCTTC. As protein: CASSYPGTSGYNEQFF.

This clone appeared a few times. The V gene is TRBV5-1, the J gene TRBJ2-7; 7 bases fit TRBD2. Germline assignment: CDR1 SGHRS and CDR2 YFSETQ. V lost 1 base, J lost 0 bases, and 4 bases stayed unmatched. CDR3 length: 15 residues. The CDR3 loop reads CASSLRAGSSYEQYF. As DNA, the CDR3 is TGCGCCAGCAGCTTGCGAGCGGGATCCTCCTACGAGCAGTACTTC.

The chain carries TRBV9 and TRBJ2-5, with 9 nucleotides matching TRBD1. This CDR3 contains 15 residues. Per the germline V gene, CDR1 is SGDLS and CDR2 is YYNGEE. V shed 2 bases, J shed 5 bases, and the junction held 7 bases outside the gene matches. CDR3 in amino acids: CASSVRGTGRETQYF. The CDR3 region has the DNA TGTGCCAGCAGCGTGAGAGGGACAGGGAGGGAGACCCAGTACTTC. Drawing the rest from reference TRBV9 and TRBJ2-5, the complete variable domain is DSGVTQTPKHLITATGQRVTLRCSPRSGDLSVYWYQQSLDQGLQFLIQYYNGEERAKGNILERFSAQQFPDLHSELNLSSLELGDSALYFCASSVRGTGRETQYFGPGTRLLVL.

The V and J genes are TRBV5-1 and TRBJ2-5; D might be TRBD2 (6 bases). From germline, CDR1 is SGHRS and CDR2 YFSETQ. Trimming left V 3 bases short and J 3 bases short, with 18 bases between. The CDR3 totals 16 residues. The CDR3 DNA reads as TGCGCCAGCAGCTGGGGAGGAGGGAGAGGTAAAGAGACCCAGTACTTC. Protein: CASSWGGGRGKETQYF. The full variable domain, in which reference TRBV5-1 and TRBJ2-5 provide the parts outside the CDR3, is KAGVTQTPRYLIKTRGQQVTLSCSPISGHRSVSWYQQTPGQGLQFLFEYFSETQRNKGNFPGRFSGRQFSNSRSEMNVSTLELGDSALYLCASSWGGGRGKETQYFGPGTRLLVL.

The gene calls are TRBV28 and TRBJ2-5, with a possible D match to TRBD2 (7 bases). The ends were cut back, 7 bases at V and 7 bases at J, with 16 bases in the middle. This CDR3 is built from 13 residues. CDR1 MDHEN and CDR2 SYDVKM come from the germline V gene. The CDR3 here is CASISGGPGTQYF. CDR3 coding DNA: TGTGCCAGCATATCCGGGGGGCCAGGGACCCAGTACTTC.

The chain recombines TRBV27 with TRBJ2-1, with D unclear. In germline, CDR1 is MNHEY, CDR2 SMNVEV (reference sequence). The V end lost 5 bases, the J end lost 11 bases, and 28 bases lay between the germline ends. This CDR3 comprises 17 residues. The CDR3 DNA sequence: TGTGCCAGCAGTATCTCCATCGGTATCGTGCCCCCACAGAAGCAGTTCTTC. It is translated as CASSISIGIVPPQKQFF.

The chain links TRBV5-4 to TRBJ1-1; D not resolved. Between the trimmed V and J ends, which lost 0 bases and 6 bases, there was a span of 12 bases. The length of the CDR3 is 14 residues. Germline lookup yields CDR1 SGHNT and CDR2 YYREEE (reference sequence). CDR3 in amino acids: CASSLDILRAEAFF. CDR3 nucleotides: TGTGCCAGCAGCTTGGACATTCTGAGGGCTGAAGCTTTCTTT.

This sequence joins TRBV7-9 and TRBJ2-1; 12 bases align to TRBD2. From germline, CDR1 is SEHNR and CDR2 FQNEAQ (reference sequence). V trimming: 4 bases; J trimming: 4 bases; junction bases outside the gene matches: 8. This CDR3 is 17 amino acids long. The CDR3 coding sequence is TGTGCCAGCAGCTCCCCGACTAGCGGGAGCGGTTACAATGAGCAGTTCTTC. Its protein is CASSSPTSGSGYNEQFF. Supplemented by reference TRBV7-9 and TRBJ2-1, the full variable domain reads DTGVSQNPRHKITKRGQNVTFRCDPISEHNRLYWYRQTLGQGPEFLTYFQNEAQLEKSRLLSDRFSAERPKGSFSTLEIQRTEQGDSAMYLCASSSPTSGSGYNEQFFGPGTRLTVL.